Listed here is a single T cell receptor beta chain. This entry belongs to a study of blood T cell repertoires in COVID-19. Assay used: immunoSEQ multiplex PCR; TCRdb lists only in-frame clones, some missing. The sample lists about 200,000 clones; more than 75% were seen once. Per germline, CDR1 SEHNR and CDR2 FQNEAQ (reference sequence). Trimming shortened V by 5 bases and J by 7 bases, and 12 bases separated the two germline ends. The CDR3 sequence is 14 residues long. The source material was peripheral blood. The V and J genes are TRBV7-9 and TRBJ1-6; a possible D gene is TRBD1 (5 bases). The sequence was collected from an elderly man with acute or convalescent COVID-19. DNA for the CDR3: TGTGCCAGCAGCGCCGGGGGAGCGAATTCACCCCTCCACTTT. Translated: CASSAGGANSPLHF.